The present entry profiles one T cell receptor beta chain with its context. The sample belongs to a study of blood T cell repertoires in COVID-19. Germline V gives CDR1 SGHRS, CDR2 YFSETQ. The CDR3 runs 17 residues. V shed 1 base, J shed 5 bases, and the junction held 11 bases outside the gene matches. TCRdb's copy holds only in-frame clones and misses some; the assay was immunoSEQ multiplex PCR. The sample yields approximately 200,000 clones, about 83% seen once. This sequence was found in a woman aged 30 to 39 who had recovered from COVID-19. The sequencing sample was made of PBMCs or T cells enriched from blood (not recorded which). The V and J genes are TRBV5-1 and TRBJ1-4; 7 bases agree with TRBD1. This CDR3 is CASSLRAAGGQNEKLFF. CDR3 bases: TGCGCCAGCAGCTTGAGGGCGGCAGGGGGGCAAAATGAAAAACTGTTTTTT. Full variable domain (missing parts from reference TRBV5-1 and TRBJ1-4): KAGVTQTPRYLIKTRGQQVTLSCSPISGHRSVSWYQQTPGQGLQFLFEYFSETQRNKGNFPGRFSGRQFSNSRSEMNVSTLELGDSALYLCASSLRAAGGQNEKLFFGSGTQLSVL.